Following are 16 T cell receptor beta chains from one sample sequenced in a study of technical replicates of blood from a handful of donors. Repertoires were generated with immunoSEQ multiplex PCR, while TCRdb's copy carries only in-frame clones and drops some. The sample contains fewer than 90,000 clones, around 94% of which appear only once. The sequencing sample was made of T cells isolated from PBMCs. The source of these receptors is a human donor in good health.

The V and J genes are TRBV2 and TRBJ1-1; D is ambiguous. This CDR3 has 13 residues. Trimming removed 4 bases from V and 3 bases from J, with 9 bases in between. Germline V gives CDR1 SNHLY, CDR2 FYNNEI. CDR3 in amino acids: CASSGGTYTEAFF. Here the CDR3 DNA reads TGTGCCAGCAGTGGTGGCACCTACACTGAAGCTTTCTTT.

The rearrangement links TRBV28 to TRBJ2-1; 9 bases align to TRBD2. The length of the CDR3 is 15 residues. The germline V gene encodes CDR1 MDHEN and CDR2 SYDVKM. Trimming removed 2 bases from V and 6 bases from J; junction bases left unmatched: 5. The CDR3 is CASSLRPSGVNEQFF. The CDR3 DNA reads as TGTGCCAGCAGTTTAAGGCCTAGCGGGGTCAATGAGCAGTTCTTC.

The chain combines TRBV7-9 with TRBJ2-1; TRBD2 matches at 7 bases. The CDR3 runs to 14 residues. J was trimmed by 8 bases and V by 6 bases; bases with no gene match: 10. Germline values: CDR1 SEHNR, CDR2 FQNEAQ (reference sequence). The CDR3 sequence is CASSFGTREDEQFF. The CDR3, as DNA: TGTGCCAGCAGTTTTGGGACCCGGGAGGATGAGCAGTTCTTC.

The CDR3 sequence: CASSHGQGGTEAFF. The CDR3 DNA follows: TGTGCCAGCAGTCATGGACAGGGGGGGACTGAAGCTTTCTTT. The chain has TRBV11-2 and TRBJ1-1; 10 bases fit TRBD1. Trimming removed 6 bases from V and 5 bases from J; junction bases left unmatched: 6. There are 14 residues in the CDR3. From germline, CDR1 is SGHAT and CDR2 FQNNGV.

The chain recombines TRBV28 with TRBJ2-2; D may be TRBD1 (6 bases). V was cut by 7 bases and J by 1 base, with 19 bases left in between. The germline V gene encodes CDR1 MDHEN and CDR2 SYDVKM. CDR3 length: 17 residues. As DNA, the CDR3 is TGTGCCAGCACGAGCCTTCAGAGGACAGTGAACACCGGGGAGCTGTTTTTT. It codes for CASTSLQRTVNTGELFF.

This chain connects TRBV10-3 to TRBJ2-7; a possible D gene is TRBD2 (7 bases). The CDR3 extends over 16 amino acids. V shed 8 bases and J shed 0 bases, with 20 bases lying between them. The V gene's germline CDR1 is ENHRY and CDR2 SYGVKD. The chain's CDR3 is CAISVGGPESSYEQYF. CDR3 nucleotide sequence: TGTGCCATCTCGGTGGGGGGGCCCGAGAGCTCCTACGAGCAGTACTTC.

The rearrangement uses TRBV6-5 and TRBJ1-6; no firm D call. Germline CDR1 is MNHEY and CDR2 is SVGAGI. The CDR3 extends over 15 amino acids. V shed 6 bases and J shed 3 bases, with 12 bases lying between them. This CDR3 is CASRVSNYYNSPLHF. The CDR3 nucleotides read TGTGCCAGCAGGGTCTCGAACTACTATAATTCACCCCTCCACTTT.

V is TRBV2 and J is TRBJ2-6, with TRBD1 as a possible D gene (6 bases). Trimming removed 6 bases from V and 1 base from J, with 7 bases in between. CDR1 SNHLY and CDR2 FYNNEI come from the germline V gene. The CDR3 spans 14 residues. The CDR3 sequence is CASRGQSGANVLTF. CDR3 bases: TGTGCCAGCAGAGGACAGTCTGGGGCCAACGTCCTGACTTTC.

The chain combines TRBV27 with TRBJ2-5; D might be TRBD2 (5 bases). This CDR3 contains 16 residues. Germline assignment: CDR1 MNHEY and CDR2 SMNVEV (reference sequence). The V end lost 3 bases, the J end lost 5 bases, and 19 bases lay between the germline ends. In DNA, the CDR3 is TGTGCCAGCAGTTTGATAGCGTTGTCAGGCGGCGAGACCCAGTACTTC. It is translated as CASSLIALSGGETQYF.

This clone was recorded only once. The chain couples TRBV4-1 to TRBJ2-7, with D possibly being TRBD1 (7 bases). Germline values: CDR1 MGHRA, CDR2 YSYEKL. V was pared by 0 bases and J by 5 bases, with 11 bases between. This CDR3 contains 14 residues. In DNA, the CDR3 is TGCGCCAGCAGCCAAGATCGGGGGACAGACGAGCAGTACTTC. This encodes CASSQDRGTDEQYF.

Worth noting for this clone: The junction departs from the called germline gene at one end, perhaps through a read error. This chain joins TRBV7-7 and TRBJ2-7, with D possibly matching TRBD1 (5 bases). CDR1 SSHAT and CDR2 FNYEAQ come from the germline V gene (reference sequence). The CDR3 covers 19 residues. CDR3 sequence (DNA): TGTGCCAGCAGTTCCTATCCCCCCCAGAATCGTATACCGGACATATTCCTCCACTTC. Translating it yields CASSSYPPQNRIPDIFLHF.

This clone has just a few counts. V usage is TRBV30 and J usage is TRBJ1-4, with TRBD1 identical over 8 bases. Losses at the gene ends were 6 bases for V and 3 bases for J; bases not matched to a gene: 6. The CDR3 is 14 amino acids. Germline CDR1 reads GTSNPN; CDR2 reads SVGIG (reference sequence). CDR3 amino acids: CACHVDRANEKLFF. The CDR3, as DNA: TGTGCCTGCCATGTGGACAGGGCTAATGAAAAACTGTTTTTT.

V is TRBV21-1 and J is TRBJ2-7; the tabulated D call, TRBD1, remains unverified against the DNA. TRBV21-1 is given as a pseudogene. The CDR3 loop spans 14 amino acids. The CDR3 protein is CASSKGQGVHEQYF. DNA for the CDR3: TGTGCCAGCAGCAAAGGACAGGGGGTGCACGAGCAGTACTTC.

This rearrangement joins TRBV7-9 to TRBJ2-2, with 8 bases lining up with TRBD2. Germline CDR1 reads SEHNR; CDR2 reads FQNEAQ (reference sequence). J lost 4 bases, V lost 5 bases, and 6 bases had no gene match. The CDR3 is made up of 15 amino acids. CDR3 nucleotide sequence: TGTGCCAGCAGCGAGGGCAGCGGGGGCACCGGGGAGCTGTTTTTT. As protein: CASSEGSGGTGELFF.

This chain uses TRBV6-5 with TRBJ1-2; 8 bases align to TRBD1. CDR1 is MNHEY, CDR2 SVGAGI, per germline. The CDR3 extends over 16 amino acids. V dropped 0 bases and J dropped 4; count of bases not matched to a gene: 7. CDR3 region: CASSYSVDRVAYGYTF. The CDR3 nucleotides read TGTGCCAGCAGTTACTCAGTGGACAGGGTGGCCTATGGCTACACCTTC.

The chain combines TRBV28 with TRBJ2-7; 10 bases fit TRBD2. The V segment lost 6 bases and the J segment 5 bases; nucleotides outside the gene matches: 7. The CDR3 runs to 14 residues. Germline CDR1 MDHEN, CDR2 SYDVKM. The CDR3 coding sequence is TGTGCCAGCAGGGGAGCGGGAGGGCCGAACGAGCAGTACTTC. It is translated as CASRGAGGPNEQYF.